Listed below are T cell receptor beta chains from one sample, sequenced in a study of T cell repertoires in cytomegalovirus infection. From the reads, TCRdb called clonotypes with MiXCR, one entry per CDR3 protein. In the table there are under 850,000 distinct CDR3 sequences, approximately 40% of which are singletons. Material for sequencing was PBMCs. The receptors derive from a human donor in good health (CMV status not recorded). Some clones in this sample may be carry-over from other donors' samples. CDR3s include the opening cysteine and the closing phenylalanine or tryptophan. A D gene is named only where the DNA matches it firmly. Some rows mark clone size as missing; the rest say once, few, many or name a class of expanded clone.

v_gene: TRBV5-6
abundance: .
d_gene: .
j_gene: TRBJ1-1
CDR3aa: CASSLGAQLEAFF
CDR3nt: TGTGCCAGCAGCTTGGGGGCACAGCTAGAAGCTTTCTTT

v_gene: TRBV6-1
abundance: few
d_gene: TRBD1
j_gene: TRBJ1-4
CDR3aa: CASSSTTGSNEKLFF
CDR3nt: TGTGCCAGCAGCTCAACGACAGGGTCTAATGAAAAACTGTTTTTT

v_gene: TRBV27
abundance: few
d_gene: TRBD2
j_gene: TRBJ2-7
CDR3aa: CASSLRAGGGSEQYF
CDR3nt: TGTGCCAGCAGTTTAAGAGCGGGAGGAGGGTCCGAGCAGTACTTC

v_gene: TRBV14
abundance: few
d_gene: .
j_gene: TRBJ2-3
CDR3aa: CASSRRIQATSTDTQYF
CDR3nt: TGTGCCAGCAGCCGTAGAATACAGGCCACTAGCACAGATACGCAGTATTTT

v_gene: TRBV28
abundance: .
d_gene: .
j_gene: TRBJ1-1
CDR3aa: CASIASNRAVKAFF
CDR3nt: TGTGCCAGCATCGCTTCGAACAGGGCAGTGAAAGCTTTCTTT

v_gene: TRBV19
abundance: .
d_gene: TRBD2
j_gene: TRBJ2-1
CDR3aa: CASSILAGGRSSYNEQFF
CDR3nt: TGTGCCAGTAGTATTTTAGCGGGGGGCCGGAGCTCCTACAATGAGCAGTTCTTC

v_gene: TRBV28
abundance: few
d_gene: TRBD2
j_gene: TRBJ2-1
CDR3aa: CASSTIAGGWSGSYNEQFF
CDR3nt: TGTGCCAGCAGTACTATAGCGGGGGGCTGGAGCGGCTCCTACAATGAGCAGTTCTTC

v_gene: TRBV7-6
abundance: many
d_gene: TRBD1
j_gene: TRBJ1-1
CDR3aa: CASSSGQGALNTEAFF
CDR3nt: TGTGCCAGCAGCTCCGGACAGGGGGCTCTGAACACTGAAGCTTTCTTT

v_gene: TRBV6-5
abundance: .
d_gene: .
j_gene: TRBJ1-3
CDR3aa: CASSYSIRHSGNTIYF
CDR3nt: TGTGCCAGCAGTTACTCGATACGGCACTCTGGAAACACCATATATTTT

v_gene: TRBV5-1
abundance: .
d_gene: TRBD2
j_gene: TRBJ2-1
CDR3aa: CATGAGDSYNEQFF
CDR3nt: TGCGCCACCGGAGCGGGAGACTCCTACAATGAGCAGTTCTTC

v_gene: TRBV7-7
abundance: many
d_gene: .
j_gene: TRBJ1-4
CDR3aa: CASSLEAGEKLFF
CDR3nt: TGTGCTAGCAGCCTTGAGGCAGGGGAAAAACTGTTTTTT

v_gene: TRBV7-6
abundance: .
d_gene: TRBD1
j_gene: TRBJ2-3
CDR3aa: CASSTTTGRAHTDTQYF
CDR3nt: TGTGCCAGCAGCACCACGACAGGGCGAGCTCACACAGATACGCAGTATTTT

v_gene: TRBV28
abundance: .
d_gene: .
j_gene: TRBJ2-7
CDR3aa: CASTTGLFGEQYF
CDR3nt: TGTGCCAGCACCACAGGACTATTTGGCGAGCAGTACTTC

v_gene: TRBV6-1
abundance: few
d_gene: TRBD1
j_gene: TRBJ2-3
CDR3aa: CASSERTGAGTDTQYF
CDR3nt: TGTGCCAGCAGTGAAAGGACAGGGGCTGGTACAGATACGCAGTATTTT

v_gene: TRBV7-9
abundance: few
d_gene: .
j_gene: TRBJ1-4
CDR3aa: CASMAGHINEKLFF
CDR3nt: TGTGCCAGCATGGCGGGACATATCAATGAAAAACTGTTTTTT

v_gene: TRBV7-9
abundance: many
d_gene: .
j_gene: TRBJ2-3
CDR3aa: CASSLSVTDTQYF
CDR3nt: TGTGCCAGCAGCTTATCAGTCACAGATACGCAGTATTTT

v_gene: TRBV7-8
abundance: many
d_gene: .
j_gene: TRBJ2-1
CDR3aa: CASSPVLGEQFF
CDR3nt: TGTGCCAGCAGCCCCGTTTTGGGTGAGCAGTTCTTC

v_gene: TRBV28
abundance: few
d_gene: TRBD1
j_gene: TRBJ1-2
CDR3aa: CASSGWTGNGYTF
CDR3nt: TGTGCCAGCAGTGGATGGACAGGGAATGGCTACACCTTC

v_gene: TRBV10-3
abundance: few
d_gene: .
j_gene: TRBJ1-4
CDR3aa: CAISHAGTEKLFF
CDR3nt: TGTGCCATCAGCCACGCGGGAACTGAAAAACTGTTTTTT

v_gene: TRBV7-2
abundance: many
d_gene: .
j_gene: TRBJ1-5
CDR3aa: CASSIRGDQPQHF
CDR3nt: TGTGCCAGCAGCATCAGGGGTGATCAGCCCCAGCATTTT

v_gene: TRBV7-8
abundance: many
d_gene: .
j_gene: TRBJ2-6
CDR3aa: CASSLGPSGANVLTF
CDR3nt: TGTGCCAGCAGCTTAGGGCCCTCTGGGGCCAACGTCCTGACTTTC

v_gene: TRBV19
abundance: .
d_gene: TRBD1
j_gene: TRBJ1-1
CDR3aa: CASSIWGDRDNTEAFF
CDR3nt: TGTGCCAGTAGTATATGGGGGGACAGGGATAACACTGAAGCTTTCTTT

v_gene: TRBV7-2
abundance: once
d_gene: TRBD1
j_gene: TRBJ2-3
CDR3aa: CASSLGTEPLTDTQYF
CDR3nt: TGTGCCAGCAGCCTCGGGACAGAGCCTCTCACAGATACGCAGTATTTT

v_gene: TRBV2
abundance: .
d_gene: TRBD1
j_gene: TRBJ1-4
CDR3aa: CASRTTGGYNEKLFF
CDR3nt: TGTGCCAGCAGGACTACAGGGGGCTACAATGAAAAACTGTTTTTT

v_gene: TRBV2
abundance: many
d_gene: .
j_gene: TRBJ2-1
CDR3aa: CASSEWVGGEQFF
CDR3nt: TGTGCCAGCAGTGAATGGGTCGGGGGTGAGCAGTTCTTC

v_gene: TRBV5-1
abundance: once
d_gene: TRBD1
j_gene: TRBJ1-6
CDR3aa: CASSLAAGGNSPLHF
CDR3nt: TGCGCCAGCAGCTTGGCGGCAGGGGGCAATTCACCCCTCCACTTT

v_gene: TRBV7-9
abundance: .
d_gene: .
j_gene: TRBJ1-4
CDR3aa: CASSSKGRINEKLFF
CDR3nt: TGTGCCAGCAGTTCAAAGGGCAGGATTAATGAAAAACTGTTTTTT

v_gene: TRBV7-9
abundance: many
d_gene: TRBD1
j_gene: TRBJ1-3
CDR3aa: CASSRDRGPGNTIYF
CDR3nt: TGTGCCAGCAGCCGCGACAGGGGCCCTGGAAACACCATATATTTT

v_gene: TRBV29-1
abundance: .
d_gene: TRBD1
j_gene: TRBJ2-7
CDR3aa: CSVEETDRGRLYEQYF
CDR3nt: TGCAGCGTTGAAGAAACGGACAGGGGGCGTCTCTACGAGCAGTACTTC

v_gene: TRBV6-1
abundance: few
d_gene: .
j_gene: TRBJ1-1
CDR3aa: CASGGQPNTEAFF
CDR3nt: TGTGCCAGCGGTGGACAGCCGAACACTGAAGCTTTCTTT

v_gene: TRBV20-1
abundance: .
d_gene: .
j_gene: TRBJ1-5
CDR3aa: CSARQDYNQPQHF
CDR3nt: TGCAGTGCCAGACAGGATTACAATCAGCCCCAGCATTTT